Described below is a single TCR beta chain sequence and its context. The antigen remains unidentified. This entry comes from a study of T cell repertoires in cytomegalovirus infection. Study-wide background: Both recently identified HLA-C-restricted and well-studied HLA-B-restricted CMV epitopes were used in the study. TCR beta signatures that were public indicated CMV infection and matching HLA type. Study-wide results and limits: What dominated the ex vivo response were HLA-C-restricted CMV-specific TCR beta clonotypes. Of the TCR beta families, the public ones yielded a cumulative frequency that identified carriers of CMV plus the relevant HLA.

From germline, CDR1 is MNHEY and CDR2 SVGAGI. V gave up 3 bases and J gave up 1 base, with 9 bases separating them. CDR3 length: 14 residues. TCRdb itself ran the reads through MiXCR, one entry per CDR3 protein. The sample shows hundreds of thousands of distinct CDR3 sequences, around 30% of them seen only once. This TCR derives from a human donor in good health (CMV status not recorded). Some clones in this sample may be carry-over from other donors' samples. This material consisted of cultured PBMCs, taken from culture after CMV antigen stimulation. The chain is built from TRBV6-5 and TRBJ1-1, with no clear D. This CDR3 reads CASSYSVTNTEAFF. The CDR3, as DNA: TGTGCCAGCAGTTATTCGGTCACGAACACTGAAGCTTTCTTT.